The rows below give T cell receptor beta chains drawn from one sample of a study of cytomegalovirus exposure and HLA in healthy donors. TCRdb's copy holds only in-frame clones and misses some; the assay was immunoSEQ multiplex PCR. The sample consists of about 120,000 clones, 75% of them appearing once. Sequences were obtained from PBMCs. Source of these receptors: a woman in her thirties or forties in good health and CMV-seropositive. CDR3s include the opening cysteine and the closing phenylalanine or tryptophan. The D gene is left open where the match is weak. Size is omitted from some rows. Given values are once, few, many or a class for expanded clones.

D	V	size	J	CDR3	DNA
-	TRBV5-4	-	TRBJ1-1	CASSLYNRLNTEAFF	TGTGCCAGCAGCTTGTATAACAGGTTAAACACTGAAGCTTTCTTT
TRBD1	TRBV10-1	-	TRBJ2-2	CARMTDRENTGELFF	TGCGCCAGGATGACTGACAGGGAGAACACCGGGGAGCTGTTTTTT
-	TRBV28	-	TRBJ1-4	CASSMTVGYEKLFF	TGTGCCAGCAGTATGACAGTCGGGTACGAAAAACTGTTTTTT
-	TRBV27	-	TRBJ2-7	CASSSTRVVNKQYF	TGTGCCAGCAGTTCAACCAGGGTTGTCAACAAGCAGTACTTC
-	TRBV12-5	-	TRBJ2-7	CASGHPGELPSYEQYF	TGTGCTAGTGGTCACCCCGGGGAACTACCCTCCTACGAGCAGTACTTC
TRBD2	TRBV7-2	-	TRBJ2-5	CASSFPGTSGGAVQETQYF	TGTGCCAGCAGCTTCCCCGGGACTAGCGGGGGGGCCGTCCAAGAGACCCAGTACTTC
-	TRBV7-2	-	TRBJ2-1	CASSPMAGLDSYNEQFF	TGTGCCAGCAGCCCCATGGCCGGGTTAGACTCCTACAATGAGCAGTTCTTC
TRBD2	TRBV9	-	TRBJ2-3	CASSPHRVAGDTQYF	TGTGCCAGCAGCCCCCATCGGGTAGCGGGAGATACGCAGTATTTT
-	TRBV5-1	few	TRBJ2-3	CASSTQSSTDTQYF	TGCGCCAGCAGCACGCAGTCGAGCACAGATACGCAGTATTTT
-	TRBV19	-	TRBJ1-1	CASSIGRELINTEAFF	TGTGCCAGTAGTATAGGGAGGGAGTTAATTAACACTGAAGCTTTCTTT
TRBD2	TRBV28	-	TRBJ2-7	CASYLGEAGNEQYF	TGTGCCAGTTATCTTGGGGAAGCGGGAAACGAGCAGTACTTC
-	TRBV7-6	few	TRBJ2-7	CASSGVLGDEQYF	TGTGCCAGCAGCGGAGTCCTCGGAGACGAGCAGTACTTC
TRBD1	TRBV29-1	-	TRBJ2-5	CSVGTGYQTQYF	TGCAGCGTCGGGACAGGGTATCAGACCCAGTACTTC
-	TRBV30	once	TRBJ2-2	CAWSRETGELFF	TGTGCCTGGAGTAGGGAGACCGGGGAGCTGTTTTTT
TRBD2	TRBV7-6	-	TRBJ2-3	CASSLRWPSGGATDTQYF	TGTGCCAGCAGCTTAAGGTGGCCTAGCGGAGGGGCCACAGATACGCAGTATTTT
-	TRBV18	-	TRBJ2-2	CASSPRVPDTGELFF	TGTGCCAGCTCACCTCGGGTCCCCGACACCGGGGAGCTGTTTTTT
TRBD1	TRBV7-9	once	TRBJ1-5	CASSGTGGVQPQHF	TGTGCCAGCAGCGGGACAGGGGGCGTGCAGCCCCAGCATTTT
-	TRBV2	-	TRBJ2-5	CASMSRHPQRWEQYF	TGTGCCAGCATGAGTAGGCACCCGCAACGATGGGAGCAGTACTTC
-	TRBV6-6	-	TRBJ1-5	CASSYSGQGFNQPQHF	TGTGCCAGCAGTTACTCGGGTCAGGGGTTCAATCAGCCCCAGCATTTT
TRBD1	TRBV18	few	TRBJ2-7	CASSPSPQGNPYEQYF	TGTGCCAGCTCACCATCTCCACAGGGGAACCCCTACGAGCAGTACTTC
TRBD1	TRBV18	many	TRBJ1-3	CASSLRDSDGNTIYF	TGTGCCAGCTCCCTCCGGGACAGTGACGGAAACACCATATATTTT
-	TRBV4-2	-	TRBJ1-5	CASSQDFRERVSQPQHF	TGTGCCAGCAGCCAAGATTTTAGGGAGCGGGTATCTCAGCCCCAGCATTTT
TRBD1	TRBV11-2	-	TRBJ1-1	CASSLGGGWNTEAFF	TGTGCCAGCAGCTTAGGAGGGGGCTGGAACACTGAAGCTTTCTTT
-	TRBV30	-	TRBJ1-1	CAWSVGWRLESTEAFF	TGTGCCTGGAGTGTAGGTTGGAGGCTGGAAAGCACTGAAGCTTTCTTT